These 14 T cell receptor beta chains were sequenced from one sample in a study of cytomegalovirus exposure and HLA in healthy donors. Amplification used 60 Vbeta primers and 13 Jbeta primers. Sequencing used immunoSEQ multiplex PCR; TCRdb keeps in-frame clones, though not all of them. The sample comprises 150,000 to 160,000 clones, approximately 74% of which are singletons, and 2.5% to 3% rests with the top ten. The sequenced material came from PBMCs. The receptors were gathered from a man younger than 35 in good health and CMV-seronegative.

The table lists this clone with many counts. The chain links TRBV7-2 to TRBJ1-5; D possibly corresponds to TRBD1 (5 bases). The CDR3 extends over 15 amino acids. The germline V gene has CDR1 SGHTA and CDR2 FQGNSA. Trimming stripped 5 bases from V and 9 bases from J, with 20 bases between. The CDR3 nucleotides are TGTGCCAGCAGCCCAAACCTTGACAGTCTTTGGCCCCAGCATTTT. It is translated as CASSPNLDSLWPQHF.

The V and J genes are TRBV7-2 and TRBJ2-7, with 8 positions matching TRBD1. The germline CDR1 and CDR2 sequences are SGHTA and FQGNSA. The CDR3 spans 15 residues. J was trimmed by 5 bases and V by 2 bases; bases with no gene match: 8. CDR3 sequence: CASSLTGQAGHEQYF. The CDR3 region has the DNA TGTGCCAGCAGCTTAACGGGACAGGCAGGCCACGAGCAGTACTTC.

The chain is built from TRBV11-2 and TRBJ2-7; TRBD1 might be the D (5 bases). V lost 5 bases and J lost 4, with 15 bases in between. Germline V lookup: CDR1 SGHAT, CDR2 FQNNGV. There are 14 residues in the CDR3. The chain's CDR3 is CASSPPGPGYEQYF. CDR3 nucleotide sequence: TGTGCCAGCAGCCCCCCGGGCCCAGGGTACGAGCAGTACTTC.

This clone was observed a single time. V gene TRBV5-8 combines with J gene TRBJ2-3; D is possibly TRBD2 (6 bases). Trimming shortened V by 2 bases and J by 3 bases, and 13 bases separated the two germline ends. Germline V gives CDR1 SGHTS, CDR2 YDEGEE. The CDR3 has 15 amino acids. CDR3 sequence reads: CASSFTRDLTDTQYF. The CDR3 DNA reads TGTGCCAGCAGCTTCACCCGGGACTTGACAGATACGCAGTATTTT.

Here the CDR3 DNA reads TGTGCCAGCAGTTTCGGGGGGAGGCCCAACAATGAGCAGTTCTTC. Its protein is CASSFGGRPNNEQFF. The chain couples TRBV6-7 to TRBJ2-1; 7 positions match TRBD2. TRBV6-7 is placed among ORFs of uncertain function. The trim removed 4 bases at V and 5 bases at J, leaving 8 bases unmatched. The CDR3 spans 15 residues.

The CDR3 DNA is TGTGCCAGCAGTCACGAGGGGGACAGGGGGTACGAGCAGTACGTC. Translated, it gives CASSHEGDRGYEQYV. The rearrangement joins TRBV6-6 to TRBJ2-7; 11 bases fit TRBD1. This CDR3 is 15 amino acids long. Germline lookup yields CDR1 MNHNY and CDR2 SVGAGI (reference sequence). Trimming removed 5 bases from V and 4 bases from J; junction bases left unmatched: 7.

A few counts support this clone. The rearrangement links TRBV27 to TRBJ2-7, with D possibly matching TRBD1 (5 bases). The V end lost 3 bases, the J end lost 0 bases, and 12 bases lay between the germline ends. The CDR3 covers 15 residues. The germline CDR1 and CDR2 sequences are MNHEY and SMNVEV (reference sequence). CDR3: CASSFHRFPSYEQYF. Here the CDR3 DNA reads TGTGCCAGCAGTTTTCACAGGTTCCCCTCCTACGAGCAGTACTTC.

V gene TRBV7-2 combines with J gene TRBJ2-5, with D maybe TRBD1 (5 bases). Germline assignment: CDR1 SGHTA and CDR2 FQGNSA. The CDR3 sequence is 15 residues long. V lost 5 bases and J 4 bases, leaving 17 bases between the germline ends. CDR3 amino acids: CASSPSQGFRETQYF. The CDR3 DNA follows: TGTGCCAGCAGCCCCTCCCAGGGTTTTCGAGAGACCCAGTACTTC.

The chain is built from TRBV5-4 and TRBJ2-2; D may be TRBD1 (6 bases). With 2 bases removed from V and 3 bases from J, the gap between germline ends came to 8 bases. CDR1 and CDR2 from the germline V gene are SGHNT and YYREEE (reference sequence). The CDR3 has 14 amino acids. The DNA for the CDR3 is TGTGCCAGCAGCTTCGGACAGCACACCGGGGAGCTGTTTTTT. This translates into CASSFGQHTGELFF.

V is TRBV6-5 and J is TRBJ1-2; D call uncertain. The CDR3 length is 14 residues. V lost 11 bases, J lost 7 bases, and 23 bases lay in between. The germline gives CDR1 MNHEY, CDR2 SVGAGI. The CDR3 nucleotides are TGTGCCTCGGCGGAGGGTCCCACGCTGCGTGGCTACACCTTC. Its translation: CASAEGPTLRGYTF.

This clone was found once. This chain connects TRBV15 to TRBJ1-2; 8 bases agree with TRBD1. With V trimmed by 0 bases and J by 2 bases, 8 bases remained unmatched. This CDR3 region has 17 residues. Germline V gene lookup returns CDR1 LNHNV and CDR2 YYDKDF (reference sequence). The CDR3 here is CATSRDTGGIRNYGYTF. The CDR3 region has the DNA TGTGCCACCAGCAGAGATACAGGGGGAATAAGGAACTATGGCTACACCTTC.

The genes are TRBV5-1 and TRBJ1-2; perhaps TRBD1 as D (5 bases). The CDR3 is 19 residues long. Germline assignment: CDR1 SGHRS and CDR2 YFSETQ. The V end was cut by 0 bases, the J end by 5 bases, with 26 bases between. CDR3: CASSLGATPGGVNLYGYTF. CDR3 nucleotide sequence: TGCGCCAGCAGCTTGGGGGCCACTCCCGGGGGAGTTAACCTATATGGCTACACCTTC.

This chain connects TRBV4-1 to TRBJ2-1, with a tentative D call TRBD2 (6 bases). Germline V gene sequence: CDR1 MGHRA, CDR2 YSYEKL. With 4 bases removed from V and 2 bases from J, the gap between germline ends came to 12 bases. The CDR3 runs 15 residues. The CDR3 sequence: CASSLRDWPYNEQFF. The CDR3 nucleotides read TGCGCCAGCAGCCTCCGGGACTGGCCCTACAATGAGCAGTTCTTC.

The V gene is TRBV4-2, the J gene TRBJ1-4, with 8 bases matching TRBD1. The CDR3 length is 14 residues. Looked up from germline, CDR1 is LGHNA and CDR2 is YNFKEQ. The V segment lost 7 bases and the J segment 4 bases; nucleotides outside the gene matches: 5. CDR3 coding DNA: TGTGCCAGCACCGACAGGGGCGTTAATGAAAAACTGTTTTTT. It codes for CASTDRGVNEKLFF.